The TCR beta chain described here comes from a study of blood T cell repertoires in COVID-19. Some clones are missing from TCRdb's copy, which holds only in-frame ones; the method was immunoSEQ multiplex PCR. Here the sample spans 150,000 or so clones, about three quarters being singletons. The V segment lost 0 bases and the J segment 8 bases; nucleotides outside the gene matches: 11. Per germline, CDR1 SGDLS and CDR2 YYNGEE. The CDR3 loop spans 17 amino acids. This receptor was taken from a man aged 80 or over with acute or convalescent COVID-19. The source material was peripheral blood. V is TRBV9 and J is TRBJ2-1; 10 bases map to TRBD2. The CDR3 here is CASSVDPSGGPSDEQFF. Written as DNA, the CDR3 is TGTGCCAGCAGCGTAGATCCTAGCGGGGGCCCCTCGGATGAGCAGTTCTTC.